This entry describes one TCR beta chain. Its antigen is not identified. This table comes from immunoSEQ multiplex PCR, and its TCRdb copy is limited to in-frame clones, with some not included. This sample yields roughly 100,000 clones, of which about nine tenths are seen a single time; 45% belongs to the top ten. The CDR3 is made up of 16 amino acids. The data originate from a study of T cell responses to AZD1222 COVID-19 vaccine. Study context: Pooled in the analysis were second doses at about 4 or about 12 weeks. Notes on the study in general: In all cases, repertoires were sampled only after the peak T cell response. Possibly, clonal diversity was underestimated; donors were largely white British and included more females.

This TCR was recovered from an adult in good health. Material: peripheral blood, obtained on day 0 of AZD1222 vaccination. The J gene is TRBJ2-7, the V gene TRBV21-1; the listed D gene, TRBD2, was not tested against the DNA. TRBV21-1 is marked as a pseudogene. Here the CDR3 DNA reads TGTGCCAGCAGCAAACCGGGACTAGCGGACTCCTACGAGCAGTACTTC. This translates into CASSKPGLADSYEQYF.